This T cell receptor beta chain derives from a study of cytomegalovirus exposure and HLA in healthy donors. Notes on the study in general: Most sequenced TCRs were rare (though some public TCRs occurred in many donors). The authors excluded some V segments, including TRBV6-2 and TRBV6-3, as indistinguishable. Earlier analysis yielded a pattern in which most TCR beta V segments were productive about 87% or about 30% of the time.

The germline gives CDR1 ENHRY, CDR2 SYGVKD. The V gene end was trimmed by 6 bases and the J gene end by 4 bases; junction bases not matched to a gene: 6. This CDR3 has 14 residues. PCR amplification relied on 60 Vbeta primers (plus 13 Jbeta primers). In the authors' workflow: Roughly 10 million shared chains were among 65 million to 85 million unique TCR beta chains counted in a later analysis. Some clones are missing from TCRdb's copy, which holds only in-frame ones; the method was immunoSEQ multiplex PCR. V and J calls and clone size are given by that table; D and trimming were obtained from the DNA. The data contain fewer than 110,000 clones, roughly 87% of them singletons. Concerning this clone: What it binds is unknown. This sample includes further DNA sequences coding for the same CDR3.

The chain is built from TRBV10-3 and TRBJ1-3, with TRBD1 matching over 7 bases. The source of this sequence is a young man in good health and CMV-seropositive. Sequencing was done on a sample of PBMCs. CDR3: CAISRQGTGNTIYF. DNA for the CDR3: TGTGCCATCAGCAGACAGGGCACCGGAAACACCATATATTTT.